This passage covers 13 T cell receptor beta chains from one sample sequenced in a study of molecular identifiers for immune sequencing clone quantification. TCRdb analysed the PCR reads with MiXCR anew, one entry per CDR3 protein. The profile shows over 300,000 distinct CDR3 sequences, 24% of them singletons. Sample: naive CD8+ T cells from blood, with Jurkat cell RNA spiked in. Subset of the sample: FACS-sorted CD8+CD4-CCR7+CD45RA+ naive T cells. The origin of the receptors is a human donor in good health. Some libraries in this study had Jurkat cell RNA spiked in.

This clonotype was seen many times. This chain joins TRBV9 and TRBJ2-2; D gene unclear. CDR3 length equals 16 residues. CDR1 SGDLS and CDR2 YYNGEE come from the germline V gene. V lost 0 bases and J lost 6, with 15 bases in between. DNA for the CDR3: TGTGCCAGCAGCGTAGTAGGTATAAGCGCCCCCGGGGAGCTGTTTTTT. This gives the protein CASSVVGISAPGELFF.

This clonotype was seen a handful of times. The chain has TRBV20-1 and TRBJ2-5, with TRBD2 matching 7 bases. The junction had 6 bases not matched to a gene; V was cut back by 3 bases and J by 2 bases. The CDR3 length is 14 residues. The germline V gene encodes CDR1 DFQATT and CDR2 SNEGSKA (reference sequence). For the CDR3, the DNA is TGCAGTGCTAGCCGGACTAGGAGTCAAGAGACCCAGTACTTC. Its translation: CSASRTRSQETQYF.

V usage is TRBV19 and J usage is TRBJ2-3, with D perhaps TRBD2 (6 bases). The CDR3 loop spans 15 amino acids. Germline V gene sequence: CDR1 LNHDA, CDR2 SQIVND (reference sequence). Trimming took off 3 bases at V and 3 bases at J, with 13 bases between the two ends. The CDR3 reads CASSIRGWPTDTQYF. The CDR3 coding sequence is TGTGCCAGTAGTATCCGGGGGTGGCCGACAGATACGCAGTATTTT.

In the case of this clonotype: Possible read error: a much larger clone is one base away. The V and J genes are TRBV20-1 and TRBJ2-1, with TRBD1 as a possible D gene (6 bases). Deletions cut 5 bases from V and 3 bases from J, with 14 bases between. This CDR3 spans 14 amino acids. Germline-derived CDR1 and CDR2 are DFQATT and SNEGSKA (reference sequence). CDR3 nucleotide sequence: TGCAGTGCTCCTAGGACAGAGAACTACAATGAGCAGTTCTTC. Its translation: CSAPRTENYNEQFF.

In the case of this clonotype: This clone may be a read error of a much larger clone one base away. The V and J genes are TRBV30 and TRBJ2-1; D is perhaps TRBD2 (5 bases). Trimming pared 4 bases from V and 0 bases from J, leaving 16 bases between. Per the germline V gene, CDR1 is GTSNPN and CDR2 is SVGIG (reference sequence). The CDR3 is made up of 16 amino acids. The CDR3 DNA follows: TGTGCCTGGAACCAGCGGAAGGGCAGCTCCTACAATGAGCAGTTCTTC. This codes for CAWNQRKGSSYNEQFF.

This clonotype was seen repeatedly, ten times or more. V usage is TRBV20-1 and J usage is TRBJ2-1; 14 bases are a match to TRBD2. The CDR3 runs to 15 residues. V shed 7 bases and J 7 bases; nucleotides not matched to a gene: 9. CDR1 and CDR2 from the germline V gene are DFQATT and SNEGSKA (reference sequence). This CDR3 is CSGEGLAGVANEQFF. CDR3 nucleotides: TGCAGTGGTGAGGGACTAGCGGGAGTAGCGAATGAGCAGTTCTTC.

The CDR3, as DNA: TGCGCCAGCAGCCAACACAGGGGGCGCTTCACCGGGGAGCTGTTTTTT. Its protein product is CASSQHRGRFTGELFF. The genes are TRBV4-1 and TRBJ2-2, with 9 nucleotides matching TRBD1. The V gene's germline CDR1 is MGHRA and CDR2 YSYEKL. The CDR3 consists of 16 residues. The V and J ends lost 2 bases and 4 bases, in that order; junction bases with no gene match: 5.

The count of this clonotype is one. A much larger clone differs by one base, so this may be a read error. This chain uses TRBV4-3 with TRBJ1-2, with TRBD1 as a possible D gene (6 bases). In germline, CDR1 is LGHNA, CDR2 YSLEER. This CDR3 spans 16 amino acids. Trimming stripped 0 bases from V and 0 bases from J, with 11 bases between. CDR3 nucleotides: TGCGCCAGCAGCCAAGATCGACAGGTAACTAACTATGGCTACACCTTC. It translates to CASSQDRQVTNYGYTF.

Notes on this clonotype: An end of the junction differs from the germline gene, which may be a read error. V is TRBV27 and J is TRBJ2-3; D perhaps matches TRBD1 (6 bases). This CDR3 has 14 residues. Germline V lookup: CDR1 MNHEY, CDR2 SMNVEV (reference sequence). The CDR3 DNA follows: TGTGCCAGCAGTCACAGGGAATGGACAGATACGCTGTATTTT. Translating gives CASSHREWTDTLYF.

This clonotype has ten or more counts. The chain combines TRBV4-1 with TRBJ1-2, with D unresolved. Germline V gives CDR1 MGHRA, CDR2 YSYEKL. Trimming pared 0 bases from V and 0 bases from J, leaving 8 bases between. This CDR3 spans 15 amino acids. This CDR3 is CASSQDSTANYGYTF. CDR3 sequence (DNA): TGCGCCAGCAGCCAAGATAGCACAGCTAACTATGGCTACACCTTC.

This clonotype was counted between two and nine times. V is TRBV19 and J is TRBJ2-4, with 9 positions matching TRBD1. The CDR3 contains 12 residues. From germline, CDR1 is LNHDA and CDR2 SQIVND (reference sequence). J gave up 10 bases and V 11 bases, and 9 bases lay outside the gene matches. In DNA, the CDR3 is TGTGCCTTCAAACCGGGACAGGGTATTCAGTACTTC. It codes for CAFKPGQGIQYF.

This clonotype has a count of ten or more. This chain links TRBV5-1 with TRBJ2-5; D may be TRBD1 (6 bases). The CDR3 runs to 17 residues. The V gene lost 0 bases and the J gene lost 2 bases, with 17 bases spanning the gap. Germline values: CDR1 SGHRS, CDR2 YFSETQ. The DNA for the CDR3 is TGCGCCAGCAGCTTGGGTGAGGGGGTTCGGAGACAAGAGACCCAGTACTTC. This sequence encodes CASSLGEGVRRQETQYF.

J is TRBJ2-5 and V is TRBV27, with D possibly TRBD2 on 6 matching bases. V was pared by 6 bases and J by 9 bases, with 17 bases between. Germline CDR1 reads MNHEY; CDR2 reads SMNVEV (reference sequence). There are 13 residues in the CDR3. CDR3 amino acids: CASSRGGGEAQYF. CDR3 coding DNA: TGTGCCAGCAGCCGGGGAGGAGGGGAGGCCCAGTACTTC.